Listed below are T cell receptor beta chains from one sample, sequenced in a study of blood T cell repertoires in COVID-19. Clones were read by immunoSEQ multiplex PCR, and TCRdb kept only the in-frame ones, dropping some. The sample gives hundreds of thousands of clones, roughly 85% of which show up once; around 3% is in the top ten. The sequenced material came from peripheral blood. The source of these receptors is a man between 18 and 29 years old with active or convalescent COVID-19. The CDR3 runs from the conserved cysteine through the conserved F or W. D genes are given only for firm matches.

v_gene	d_gene	len	j_gene	CDR3aa
TRBV29-1	.	11	TRBJ1-5	CSPRGNQPQHF
TRBV4-3	TRBD2	17	TRBJ2-5	CASSQQVGLAGGETQYF
TRBV10-1	.	12	TRBJ2-7	CAREDITYEQYF
TRBV11-3	TRBD1	15	TRBJ1-3	CASSKDRGPGNTIYF
TRBV6-5	.	16	TRBJ2-1	CASSLSAGFSYNEQFF
TRBV18	TRBD1	16	TRBJ2-5	CASSPSGTGVGETQYF
TRBV10-3	TRBD2	18	TRBJ2-5	CAISDQRGKREREETQYF
TRBV19	TRBD1	16	TRBJ2-2	CASSSLDRGLAGELFF
TRBV28	.	15	TRBJ2-1	CASRLQGTPYNEQFF
TRBV25-1	TRBD1	14	TRBJ1-2	CASSFGTGGYGYTF
TRBV6-5	TRBD1	14	TRBJ2-1	CASRPGQGFNEQFF
TRBV12-3/TRBV12-4	TRBD1	13	TRBJ1-2	CASSPEGANGYTF
TRBV13	TRBD1	14	TRBJ1-6	CASSLQGSDSPLHF
TRBV19	TRBD2	16	TRBJ2-5	CASSIELAGEEETQYF